What follows describes a single T cell receptor (beta chain). Its target is unknown. This CDR3 is built from 13 residues. Trimming removed 5 bases at V and 4 bases at J, with 10 bases between. Carrying unique molecular identifiers, the cDNA also gained a universal primer site through template switching. MiXCR, run by TCRdb on the 5' RACE reads, gives a single entry per CDR3 protein. The sample consists of approximately 190,000 distinct CDR3 sequences, less than 20% of them appearing once. The entry originates in a study of identical twins. Findings and limits, study-wide: Reduced insertions were recorded for abundant cord blood beta clonotypes, with no such pattern in memory repertoires.

No donor was unhealthy or non-Caucasian. These same records also appear under a second study, on T cells expressing NK-cell markers. That source adds: Seven sequenced donors out of eight were HCMV-seropositive, one seronegative.

Input material: CD8+ T cells sorted from blood. This TCR was sampled from a woman aged 18-29 years in good health. This rearrangement joins TRBV12-3 or TRBV12-4 to TRBJ2-3; D remains unclear. CDR3 bases: TGTGCCAGCAGTAGGGCGGCGGCAGATACGCAGTATTTT. Amino acid sequence: CASSRAAADTQYF.